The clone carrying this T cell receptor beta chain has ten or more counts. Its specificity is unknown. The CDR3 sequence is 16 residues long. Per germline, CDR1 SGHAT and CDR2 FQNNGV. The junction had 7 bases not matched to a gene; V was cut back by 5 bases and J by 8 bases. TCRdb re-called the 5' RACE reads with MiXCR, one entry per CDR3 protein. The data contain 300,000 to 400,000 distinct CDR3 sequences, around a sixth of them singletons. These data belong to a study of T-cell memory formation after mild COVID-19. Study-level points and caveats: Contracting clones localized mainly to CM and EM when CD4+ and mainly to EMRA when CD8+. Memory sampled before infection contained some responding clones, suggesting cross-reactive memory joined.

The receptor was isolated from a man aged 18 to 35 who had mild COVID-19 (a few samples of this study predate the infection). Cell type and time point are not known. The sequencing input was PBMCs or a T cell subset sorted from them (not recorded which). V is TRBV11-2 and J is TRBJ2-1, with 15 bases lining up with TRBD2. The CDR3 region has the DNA TGTGCCAGCAGCGGACTAGCGGGGGGGCAAGAGGATGAGCAGTTCTTC. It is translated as CASSGLAGGQEDEQFF.